The 25 T cell receptor beta chains reported below all come from one sample, sequenced in a study of early T cells in non-severe SARS-CoV-2 infection. TCRdb re-called the 5' RACE reads through MiXCR, storing one row per CDR3 protein. The sample gives about 68,000 distinct CDR3 sequences, 11% of which show up once; around 5.8% is in the top ten. Sequencing was done on a sample of whole blood. All receptors derive from an adult who was a healthcare worker with PCR-confirmed SARS-CoV-2 infection or an uninfected control (not recorded which).

This rearrangement joins TRBV6-5 to TRBJ2-7, with TRBD2 identical over 11 bases. From germline, CDR1 is MNHEY and CDR2 SVGAGI. V dropped 0 bases and J dropped 6; count of bases not matched to a gene: 7. This CDR3 contains 16 residues. The DNA for the CDR3 is TGTGCCAGCAGTTACTCGAGTCGACTAGCGGGATCCGAGCAGTACTTC. It encodes CASSYSSRLAGSEQYF.

This clonotype was counted between two and nine times. The genes are TRBV20-1 and TRBJ2-1; the D is unclear. Trimming pared 6 bases from V and 0 bases from J, leaving 9 bases between. Germline lookup yields CDR1 DFQATT and CDR2 SNEGSKA (reference sequence). The CDR3 is made up of 13 amino acids. The chain's CDR3 is CSAGYSSYNEQFF. For the CDR3, the DNA is TGCAGTGCGGGGTATAGCTCCTACAATGAGCAGTTCTTC.

The chain is built from TRBV5-4 and TRBJ2-2; weak D call: TRBD2 (6 bases). Trimming shortened V by 5 bases and J by 6 bases, and 17 bases separated the two germline ends. This CDR3 spans 15 amino acids. Looked up from germline, CDR1 is SGHNT and CDR2 is YYREEE (reference sequence). The CDR3 nucleotides read TGTGCCAGCAGTCCCGGGAGTTCTCTCGCCGGGGAGCTGTTTTTT. Its translation: CASSPGSSLAGELFF. Combining the CDR3 with reference TRBV5-4 and TRBJ2-2 gives the whole variable domain ETGVTQSPTHLIKTRGQQVTLRCSSQSGHNTVSWYQQALGQGPQFIFQYYREEENGRGNFPPRFSGLQFPNYSSELNVNALELDDSALYLCASSPGSSLAGELFFGEGSRLTVL.

V usage is TRBV7-2 and J usage is TRBJ2-7, with D perhaps TRBD1 (5 bases). Trimming removed 1 base at V and 6 bases at J, with 13 bases between. In germline, CDR1 is SGHTA, CDR2 FQGNSA. The CDR3 is 14 amino acids. CDR3 nucleotides: TGTGCCAGCAGCTTAGTCCCCCAGGGTCCCGAGCAGTACTTC. Protein: CASSLVPQGPEQYF.

This chain connects TRBV7-9 to TRBJ2-7; D is perhaps TRBD2 (5 bases). Between the trimmed V and J ends, which lost 1 base and 6 bases, there was a span of 10 bases. The germline V gene has CDR1 SEHNR and CDR2 FQNEAQ (reference sequence). This CDR3 contains 13 residues. CDR3 residues: CASSLDGEGEQYF. The CDR3 bases are TGTGCCAGCAGCTTAGACGGAGAGGGCGAGCAGTACTTC.

This clonotype was observed at least ten times. The chain couples TRBV7-2 to TRBJ2-6; perhaps TRBD2 as D (6 bases). Germline CDR1 SGHTA, CDR2 FQGNSA. Trimming shortened V by 5 bases and J by 1 base, and 9 bases separated the two germline ends. The CDR3 is 15 amino acids. CDR3 DNA sequence: TGTGCCAGCAGCCATGGGGGGTCTGGGGCCAACGTCCTGACTTTC. As protein: CASSHGGSGANVLTF.

This clonotype was recorded at least ten times. The chain recombines TRBV4-1 with TRBJ2-7; tentative D call: TRBD2 (6 bases). Germline assignment: CDR1 MGHRA and CDR2 YSYEKL. With 1 base removed from V and 2 bases from J, the gap between germline ends came to 6 bases. This CDR3 region has 13 residues. The CDR3 DNA is TGCGCCAGCAGCCAAGGGACTACCTACGAGCAGTACTTC. Its protein is CASSQGTTYEQYF.

In its sample, this clonotype is medium-sized. This chain uses TRBV12-3 or TRBV12-4 with TRBJ2-1, with TRBD1 identical over 9 bases. The CDR3 consists of 13 residues. V was pared by 5 bases and J by 8 bases, with 4 bases of the junction left unmatched. Written as DNA, the CDR3 is TGTGCCAGCAGTCCGGGACAGGGCCATGAGCAGTTCTTC. It is translated as CASSPGQGHEQFF.

This clonotype was counted at least ten times. J is TRBJ2-1 and V is TRBV27; D is uncertain. The CDR3 consists of 14 residues. From germline, CDR1 is MNHEY and CDR2 SMNVEV (reference sequence). V gave up 2 bases and J gave up 0 bases, with 5 bases separating them. The CDR3 loop is CASSLESSYNEQFF. The CDR3 region has the DNA TGTGCCAGCAGTTTAGAAAGCTCCTACAATGAGCAGTTCTTC.

This CDR3 is CASSQAGITFYF. DNA for the CDR3: TGTGCCAGCAGCCAAGCCGGCATAACGTTTTACTTC. The chain is built from TRBV14 and TRBJ2-4; D unclear. CDR3 length: 12 amino acids. Trimming shortened V by 1 base and J by 16 bases, and 14 bases separated the two germline ends. Germline V lookup: CDR1 SGHDN, CDR2 FVKESK.

The chain recombines TRBV7-2 with TRBJ2-3, with no clear D. Germline loops: CDR1 SGHTA, CDR2 FQGNSA. This CDR3 has 14 amino acids. V lost 5 bases and J lost 4, with 13 bases in between. CDR3 residues: CASSPLDASDTQYF. The CDR3 DNA reads TGTGCCAGCAGCCCCCTGGACGCATCAGATACGCAGTATTTT.

This clonotype appeared many times. The V call is TRBV7-8, the J call TRBJ2-1, with unresolved D. Germline lookup yields CDR1 SGHVS and CDR2 FQNEAQ. V gave up 5 bases and J gave up 0 bases, with 14 bases separating them. This CDR3 comprises 16 residues. CDR3 amino acids: CASSLRSQSSYNEQFF. CDR3 DNA sequence: TGTGCCAGCAGCCTACGTTCTCAGAGCTCCTACAATGAGCAGTTCTTC.

To note about this clonotype: One base away lies a much larger clone, so this may be a sequencing read error. V and J are TRBV28 and TRBJ2-7; D call uncertain. Trimming removed 11 bases at V and 3 bases at J, with 17 bases between. The CDR3 extends over 13 amino acids. The germline gives CDR1 MDHEN, CDR2 SYDVKM. This CDR3 is CAGTDNGVYEQYF. CDR3 DNA sequence: TGTGCCGGCACCGATAATGGGGTCTACGAGCAGTACTTC.

This clonotype was seen at least ten times. This chain connects TRBV28 to TRBJ1-1; D is perhaps TRBD1 (5 bases). This CDR3 spans 14 amino acids. The V and J ends lost 1 base and 5 bases respectively, with 11 bases between them. Germline assignment: CDR1 MDHEN and CDR2 SYDVKM. CDR3 nucleotide sequence: TGTGCCAGCAGTTTATTCGGGGCCGAGACTGAAGCTTTCTTT. Translated, it gives CASSLFGAETEAFF.

This clonotype was seen ten or more times. The CDR3 nucleotides read TGTGCCAGCAGATCCAAACTAGCGGGAGGGCCAGTCACCGGGGAGCTGTTTTTT. Protein product: CASRSKLAGGPVTGELFF. The chain carries TRBV3-1 and TRBJ2-2; TRBD2 aligns across 13 bases. This CDR3 is 18 amino acids long. Germline CDR1 is LGHDT and CDR2 is YNNKEL (reference sequence). The junction had 11 bases not matched to a gene; V was cut back by 6 bases and J by 4 bases. Full variable domain (outside the CDR3, taken from reference TRBV3-1 and TRBJ2-2): DTAVSQTPKYLVTQMGNDKSIKCEQNLGHDTMYWYKQDSKKFLKIMFSYNNKELIINETVPNRFSPKSPDKAHLNLHINSLELGDSAVYFCASRSKLAGGPVTGELFFGEGSRLTVL.

This clonotype was counted only a few times. The chain links TRBV27 to TRBJ1-1; D might be TRBD1 (5 bases). This CDR3 comprises 14 residues. V lost 5 bases to trimming and J lost 0 bases, with 10 bases between them. The germline gives CDR1 MNHEY, CDR2 SMNVEV (reference sequence). The CDR3: CASSPRQMNTEAFF. As DNA, the CDR3 is TGTGCCAGCAGTCCCCGACAGATGAACACTGAAGCTTTCTTT.

This clonotype was seen a few times. This rearrangement joins TRBV20-1 to TRBJ2-1; D unclear. V was cut by 3 bases and J by 1 base, with 7 bases left in between. The CDR3 covers 13 residues. The germline CDR1 and CDR2 sequences are DFQATT and SNEGSKA (reference sequence). The CDR3 DNA is TGCAGTGCTAGCTACCTATCCTACAATGAGCAGTTCTTC. Protein: CSASYLSYNEQFF.

This clonotype was detected ten times or more. The V and J genes are TRBV5-1 and TRBJ1-1, with D perhaps TRBD1 (6 bases). From germline, CDR1 is SGHRS and CDR2 YFSETQ. Trimming cost V 4 bases and J 4 bases, with 20 bases left between them. CDR3 length: 16 amino acids. CDR3 coding DNA: TGCGCCAGCAGCCCCACAGGGAAGGGCCTGGTCACTGAAGCTTTCTTT. This sequence encodes CASSPTGKGLVTEAFF.

In this sample, this clonotype turned up a few times. J is TRBJ2-1 and V is TRBV27; 8 nucleotides agree with TRBD2. V shed 5 bases and J 4 bases; nucleotides not matched to a gene: 10. The germline CDR1 and CDR2 sequences are MNHEY and SMNVEV (reference sequence). The CDR3 totals 16 residues. The CDR3 DNA sequence: TGTGCCAGCAGTATGTCTAGCGGGCCTGATTACAATGAGCAGTTCTTC. Amino acids: CASSMSSGPDYNEQFF.

This clonotype was picked up many times. DNA of the CDR3: TGTGCCAGCAGCTTAGAATTGAGGTATGAGCAGTTCTTC. Protein: CASSLELRYEQFF. This chain joins TRBV7-8 and TRBJ2-1; D gene uncertain. The CDR3 is made up of 13 amino acids. Germline V gene sequence: CDR1 SGHVS, CDR2 FQNEAQ. Trimming left V 1 base short and J 8 bases short, with 9 bases between. Together with reference TRBV7-8 and TRBJ2-1, the CDR3 gives the full variable domain: GAGVSQSPRYKVAKRGQDVALRCDPISGHVSLFWYQQALGQGPEFLTYFQNEAQLDKSGLPSDRFFAERPEGSVSTLKIQRTQQEDSAVYLCASSLELRYEQFFGPGTRLTVL.

This sequence joins TRBV3-1 and TRBJ2-7; D gene uncertain. The ends were cut back, 3 bases at V and 4 bases at J, with 4 bases in the middle. The CDR3 covers 11 residues. The V gene's germline CDR1 is LGHDT and CDR2 YNNKEL (reference sequence). The CDR3 nucleotides read TGTGCCAGCAGCCAGATGTACGAGCAGTACTTC. It translates to CASSQMYEQYF.

This clonotype occurred a few times. This chain links TRBV4-1 with TRBJ2-3; 9 nucleotides agree with TRBD1. The CDR3 consists of 18 residues. Germline V CDR1 and CDR2: MGHRA, YSYEKL. The V segment lost 4 bases and the J segment 0 bases; nucleotides outside the gene matches: 11. The CDR3 reads CASSRGTGYPYSTDTQYF. For the CDR3, the DNA is TGCGCCAGCAGCCGGGGGACAGGGTACCCCTATAGCACAGATACGCAGTATTTT.

This clonotype was counted between two and nine times. The chain is built from TRBV7-2 and TRBJ1-2; no clear D gene. The CDR3 is 15 amino acids. Germline V gene lookup returns CDR1 SGHTA and CDR2 FQGNSA. With 5 bases removed from V and 0 bases from J, the gap between germline ends came to 13 bases. The CDR3 DNA reads as TGTGCCAGCAGCCCTCGAGGCCTGACTAACTATGGCTACACCTTC. It translates to CASSPRGLTNYGYTF.

This clonotype turned up a few times. V is TRBV11-2 and J is TRBJ1-2; D is undetermined. Germline V gene lookup returns CDR1 SGHAT and CDR2 FQNNGV. The CDR3 has 14 residues. Between the trimmed V and J ends, which lost 6 bases and 2 bases, there was a span of 13 bases. As DNA, the CDR3 is TGTGCCAGCAGTTTACCCAATCTGAACTATGGCTACACCTTC. This encodes CASSLPNLNYGYTF.

V and J are TRBV20-1 and TRBJ2-3; 11 nucleotides line up with TRBD2. The CDR3 covers 14 residues. CDR1 is DFQATT and CDR2 is SNEGSKA in the germline V gene (reference sequence). The J segment lost 5 bases and the V segment lost 6 bases, leaving 7 bases of the junction unmatched. The CDR3 protein is CSALAGGPGDTQYF. The CDR3, as DNA: TGCAGTGCCTTAGCGGGAGGGCCCGGAGATACGCAGTATTTT.